The sample holds one count of the clone carrying this T cell receptor beta chain. Germline CDR1 is MNHEY and CDR2 is SMNVEV (reference sequence). This CDR3 has 12 amino acids. J was trimmed by 11 bases and V by 5 bases; bases with no gene match: 9. In the authors' workflow: Reference gene primer amplification gave nucleated cell count estimates. The method was immunoSEQ multiplex PCR; TCRdb's version includes in-frame clones alone and lacks a portion of them. V, J and clone size reflect that table, while D and trimming were determined from the DNA. The table shows around 61,000 clones, with roughly nine tenths occurring only once. This sample is drawn from a study of blood T cell repertoires in COVID-19. In the study overall: The origin of the acute and convalescent COVID-19 samples was the United States, Italy and Spain.

Material for sequencing was peripheral blood. The receptor comes from a man in his 60s with acute or convalescent COVID-19. The V gene is TRBV27, the J gene TRBJ2-7; 7 bases agree with TRBD1. CDR3: CASSTPRGQKYF. CDR3 nucleotide sequence: TGTGCCAGCAGTACCCCCCGGGGACAGAAGTACTTC.